This TCR beta chain derives from a study of cytotoxic CD8 clonotypes in ibrutinib-treated CLL. This table comes from immunoSEQ multiplex PCR, and its TCRdb copy is limited to in-frame clones, with some not included. The top ten hold just over 15% of the sample, which has roughly 250,000 clones, 70% seen once. Germline V lookup: CDR1 MNHNY, CDR2 SVGAGI (reference sequence). The V end lost 2 bases, the J end lost 6 bases, and 8 bases lay between the germline ends. The CDR3 totals 13 residues. The TCR sequence derives from a human donor with chronic lymphocytic leukemia. This sample comprised PBMCs, obtained after 24 months of ibrutinib treatment. V gene TRBV6-6 combines with J gene TRBJ1-5; D possibly corresponds to TRBD1 (5 bases). CDR3 DNA sequence: TGTGCCAGCAGTTACGAGGGGAGTCAGCCCCAGCATTTT. It yields the protein CASSYEGSQPQHF.